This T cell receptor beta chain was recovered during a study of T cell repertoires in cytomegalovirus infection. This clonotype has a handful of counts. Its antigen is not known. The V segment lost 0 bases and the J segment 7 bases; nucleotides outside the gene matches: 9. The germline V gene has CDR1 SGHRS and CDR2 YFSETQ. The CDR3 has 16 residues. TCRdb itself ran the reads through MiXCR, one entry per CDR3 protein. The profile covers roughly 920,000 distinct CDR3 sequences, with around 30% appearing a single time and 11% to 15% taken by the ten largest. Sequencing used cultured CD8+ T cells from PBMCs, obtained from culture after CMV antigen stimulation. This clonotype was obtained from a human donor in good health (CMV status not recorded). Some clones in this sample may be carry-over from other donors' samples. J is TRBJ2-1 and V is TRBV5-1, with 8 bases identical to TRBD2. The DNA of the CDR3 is TGCGCCAGCAGCTTGGCTGTGGGCGGGGGGCAGAATGAGCAGTTCTTC. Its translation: CASSLAVGGGQNEQFF.